This is a list of T cell receptor beta chains from one sample in a study of T-cell memory formation after mild COVID-19. TCRdb fed the 5' RACE reads into MiXCR, producing one record per CDR3 protein. The sample consists of about 430,000 distinct CDR3 sequences, approximately 19% of them appearing once. Sequencing used PBMCs or a T cell subset sorted from them (not recorded which). The source of these receptors is a man aged 18 to 30 who had mild COVID-19 (a few samples of this study predate the infection). Cell type and time point are not known. Each CDR3 is given with its conserved first and last residue. D genes are given only for firm matches. Clone sizes are given selectively: once, few, many, or a class where the clone is expanded.

clone size: NA
J gene: TRBJ1-1
V gene: TRBV6-2/TRBV6-3
D gene: NA
CDR3 protein: CASVGFPNTEAFF
CDR3 DNA: TGTGCCAGCGTAGGTTTTCCAAACACTGAAGCTTTCTTT

clone size: many
J gene: TRBJ2-2
V gene: TRBV5-1
D gene: TRBD1
CDR3 protein: CASSGTGTVSTGELFF
CDR3 DNA: TGCGCCAGCAGCGGAACCGGGACAGTGAGCACCGGGGAGCTGTTTTTT

clone size: NA
J gene: TRBJ2-7
V gene: TRBV18
D gene: NA
CDR3 protein: CASSPPAGSYEQYF
CDR3 DNA: TGTGCCAGCTCACCACCAGCGGGCTCCTACGAGCAGTACTTC

clone size: NA
J gene: TRBJ1-1
V gene: TRBV6-5
D gene: NA
CDR3 protein: CASSTNRDTEAFF
CDR3 DNA: TGTGCCAGCAGTACAAACAGGGATACTGAAGCTTTCTTT

clone size: NA
J gene: TRBJ2-7
V gene: TRBV2
D gene: NA
CDR3 protein: CASRVGGNEQYF
CDR3 DNA: TGTGCCAGCAGAGTAGGAGGGAACGAGCAGTACTTC

clone size: NA
J gene: TRBJ1-1
V gene: TRBV7-2
D gene: NA
CDR3 protein: CASSPVGPEAPPF
CDR3 DNA: TGTGCCAGCAGCCCCGTGGGTCCTGAGGCACCCCCCTTT

clone size: NA
J gene: TRBJ2-2
V gene: TRBV12-5
D gene: NA
CDR3 protein: CATYTSNTGELFF
CDR3 DNA: TGTGCTACCTATACCTCGAACACCGGGGAGCTGTTTTTT

clone size: NA
J gene: TRBJ2-3
V gene: TRBV28
D gene: NA
CDR3 protein: CASSLLLRYTQYF
CDR3 DNA: TGTGCCAGCAGTTTACTCCTGAGGTATACGCAGTATTTT

clone size: NA
J gene: TRBJ2-2
V gene: TRBV12-3/TRBV12-4
D gene: TRBD1
CDR3 protein: CASSLLDRQGGRRTGELFF
CDR3 DNA: TGTGCCAGCAGTTTACTGGACAGACAGGGGGGCAGAAGAACCGGGGAGCTGTTTTTT

clone size: few
J gene: TRBJ2-2
V gene: TRBV5-1
D gene: NA
CDR3 protein: CASSLALSTGELFF
CDR3 DNA: TGCGCCAGCAGCTTGGCCCTTTCCACCGGGGAGCTGTTTTTT

clone size: few
J gene: TRBJ2-7
V gene: TRBV9
D gene: NA
CDR3 protein: CASSPGMGGEQYF
CDR3 DNA: TGTGCCAGCAGCCCAGGGATGGGGGGCGAGCAGTACTTC

clone size: NA
J gene: TRBJ2-1
V gene: TRBV9
D gene: TRBD1
CDR3 protein: CASSTPGGQGGYNEQFF
CDR3 DNA: TGTGCCAGCAGCACCCCTGGGGGACAGGGGGGATACAATGAGCAGTTCTTC

clone size: few
J gene: TRBJ1-4
V gene: TRBV9
D gene: TRBD1
CDR3 protein: CASSDQGDEKLFF
CDR3 DNA: TGTGCCAGCAGCGATCAGGGGGACGAAAAACTGTTTTTT

clone size: few
J gene: TRBJ2-5
V gene: TRBV7-7
D gene: TRBD2
CDR3 protein: CASRPLAGAETQYF
CDR3 DNA: TGTGCTAGCAGGCCTTTAGCGGGGGCTGAGACCCAGTACTTC

clone size: few
J gene: TRBJ2-7
V gene: TRBV10-3
D gene: TRBD2
CDR3 protein: CAISGRGGYEQYF
CDR3 DNA: TGTGCCATCAGTGGGCGGGGGGGCTACGAGCAGTACTTC

clone size: NA
J gene: TRBJ1-1
V gene: TRBV27
D gene: NA
CDR3 protein: CASTSGPWDTEAFF
CDR3 DNA: TGTGCCAGCACCTCGGGACCCTGGGACACTGAAGCTTTCTTT

clone size: many
J gene: TRBJ1-4
V gene: TRBV11-2
D gene: NA
CDR3 protein: CASSLAGRKDEKLFF
CDR3 DNA: TGTGCCAGCAGCTTAGCAGGCAGAAAAGATGAAAAACTGTTTTTT

clone size: few
J gene: TRBJ2-1
V gene: TRBV5-5
D gene: NA
CDR3 protein: CASSFSGSTYNEQFF
CDR3 DNA: TGTGCCAGCAGCTTCTCCGGGAGTACCTACAATGAGCAGTTCTTC

clone size: NA
J gene: TRBJ1-2
V gene: TRBV7-9
D gene: NA
CDR3 protein: CASSLGTVTYGYTF
CDR3 DNA: TGTGCCAGCAGCTTAGGGACAGTGACCTATGGCTACACCTTC

clone size: few
J gene: TRBJ2-1
V gene: TRBV7-3
D gene: NA
CDR3 protein: CASSKEGGVSYNEQFF
CDR3 DNA: TGTGCCAGCAGCAAAGAGGGGGGGGTGTCCTACAATGAGCAGTTCTTC

clone size: few
J gene: TRBJ2-5
V gene: TRBV25-1
D gene: NA
CDR3 protein: CASSEYAGGARETQYF
CDR3 DNA: TGTGCCAGCAGTGAATACGCCGGGGGCGCGAGGGAGACCCAGTACTTC

clone size: NA
J gene: TRBJ1-6
V gene: TRBV20-1
D gene: NA
CDR3 protein: CSARDVGGLGSPLHF
CDR3 DNA: TGCAGTGCTAGAGATGTGGGGGGGCTGGGGTCACCCCTCCACTTT

clone size: few
J gene: TRBJ2-7
V gene: TRBV20-1
D gene: TRBD1
CDR3 protein: CSARRDSYEQYF
CDR3 DNA: TGCAGTGCCCGCCGGGACAGCTACGAGCAGTACTTC

clone size: few
J gene: TRBJ2-1
V gene: TRBV5-1
D gene: TRBD2
CDR3 protein: CASRPGGGENEQFF
CDR3 DNA: TGCGCCAGCAGACCCGGGGGGGGCGAAAATGAGCAGTTCTTC

clone size: NA
J gene: TRBJ2-2
V gene: TRBV6-5
D gene: NA
CDR3 protein: CASSYWGTRELFF
CDR3 DNA: TGTGCCAGCAGTTATTGGGGTACCAGGGAGCTGTTTTTT

clone size: NA
J gene: TRBJ1-2
V gene: TRBV12-3/TRBV12-4
D gene: TRBD1
CDR3 protein: CASSRQGFGYTF
CDR3 DNA: TGTGCCAGCAGCCGACAGGGGTTTGGCTACACCTTC

clone size: NA
J gene: TRBJ1-5
V gene: TRBV6-6
D gene: NA
CDR3 protein: CASSYTIETYQPQHF
CDR3 DNA: TGTGCCAGCAGTTACACCATTGAAACCTATCAGCCCCAGCATTTT

clone size: few
J gene: TRBJ2-3
V gene: TRBV20-1
D gene: NA
CDR3 protein: CSARAGFTDTQYF
CDR3 DNA: TGCAGTGCTAGGGCGGGATTCACAGATACGCAGTATTTT

clone size: NA
J gene: TRBJ1-3
V gene: TRBV6-5
D gene: NA
CDR3 protein: CASRRRTSGNTIYF
CDR3 DNA: TGTGCCAGCAGGCGTAGAACCTCTGGAAACACCATATATTTT

clone size: many
J gene: TRBJ2-7
V gene: TRBV7-9
D gene: TRBD1
CDR3 protein: CASSVRQGSHEQYF
CDR3 DNA: TGTGCCAGCAGCGTCCGACAGGGGAGTCACGAGCAGTACTTC

clone size: NA
J gene: TRBJ2-1
V gene: TRBV5-5
D gene: TRBD1
CDR3 protein: CASSAGQGVGEQFF
CDR3 DNA: TGTGCCAGCAGCGCCGGACAGGGCGTGGGTGAGCAGTTCTTC